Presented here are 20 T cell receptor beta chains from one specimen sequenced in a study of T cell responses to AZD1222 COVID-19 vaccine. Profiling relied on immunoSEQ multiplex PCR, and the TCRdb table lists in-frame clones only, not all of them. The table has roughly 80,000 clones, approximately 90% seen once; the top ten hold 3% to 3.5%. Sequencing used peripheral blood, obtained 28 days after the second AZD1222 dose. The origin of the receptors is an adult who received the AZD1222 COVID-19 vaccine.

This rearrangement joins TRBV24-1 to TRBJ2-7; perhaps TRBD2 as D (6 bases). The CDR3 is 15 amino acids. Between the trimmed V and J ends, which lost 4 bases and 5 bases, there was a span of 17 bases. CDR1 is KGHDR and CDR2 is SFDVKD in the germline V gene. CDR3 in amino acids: CATSDPGLRNDEQYF. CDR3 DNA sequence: TGTGCCACCAGTGACCCGGGACTGCGGAACGACGAGCAGTACTTC.

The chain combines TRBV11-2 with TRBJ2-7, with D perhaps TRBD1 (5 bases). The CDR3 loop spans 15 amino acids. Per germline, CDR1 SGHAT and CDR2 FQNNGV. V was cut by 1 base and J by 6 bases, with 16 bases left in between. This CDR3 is CASSLGPGRAREQYF. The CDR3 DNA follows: TGTGCCAGCAGCTTAGGTCCCGGCAGGGCTCGCGAGCAGTACTTC.

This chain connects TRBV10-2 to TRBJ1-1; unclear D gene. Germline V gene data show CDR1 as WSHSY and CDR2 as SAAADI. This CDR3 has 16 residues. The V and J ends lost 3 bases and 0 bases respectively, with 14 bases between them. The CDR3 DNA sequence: TGCGCCAGCAGTGAAGACCCAGCGGGAGTGAACACTGAAGCTTTCTTT. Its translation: CASSEDPAGVNTEAFF.

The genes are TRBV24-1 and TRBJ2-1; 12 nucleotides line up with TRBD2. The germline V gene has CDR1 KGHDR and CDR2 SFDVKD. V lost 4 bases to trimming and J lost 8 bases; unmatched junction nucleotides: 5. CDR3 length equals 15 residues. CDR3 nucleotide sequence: TGTGCCACCAGTGAGCAGACTAGCGGGGGCTATGAGCAGTTCTTC. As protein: CATSEQTSGGYEQFF.

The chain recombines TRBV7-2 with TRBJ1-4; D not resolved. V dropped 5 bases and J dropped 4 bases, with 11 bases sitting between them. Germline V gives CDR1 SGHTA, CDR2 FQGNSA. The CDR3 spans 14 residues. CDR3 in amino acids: CASSLGSLNEKLFF. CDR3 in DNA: TGTGCCAGCAGCCTAGGGTCCCTTAATGAAAAACTGTTTTTT.

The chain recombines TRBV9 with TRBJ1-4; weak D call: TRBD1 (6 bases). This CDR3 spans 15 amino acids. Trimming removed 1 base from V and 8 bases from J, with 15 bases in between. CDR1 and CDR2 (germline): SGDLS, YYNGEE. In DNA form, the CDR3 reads TGTGCCAGCAGCGTAAACCAGGGGTATGCGGAAAAACTGTTTTTT. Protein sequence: CASSVNQGYAEKLFF.

CDR3 coding DNA: TGCGCCAGCAGTGATAGAGTGAACTACGAGCAGTACTTC. Its protein product is CASSDRVNYEQYF. The V and J genes are TRBV10-2 and TRBJ2-7; D is unresolved. V was trimmed by 3 bases and J by 3 bases, leaving 9 bases between them. The CDR3 is 13 residues long. Germline CDR1 and CDR2: WSHSY and SAAADI.

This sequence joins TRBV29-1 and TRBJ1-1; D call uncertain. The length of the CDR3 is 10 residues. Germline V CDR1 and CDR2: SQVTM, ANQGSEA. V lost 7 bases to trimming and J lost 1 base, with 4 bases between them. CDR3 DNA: TGCAGCGACGGGAACACTGAAGCTTTCTTT. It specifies CSDGNTEAFF.

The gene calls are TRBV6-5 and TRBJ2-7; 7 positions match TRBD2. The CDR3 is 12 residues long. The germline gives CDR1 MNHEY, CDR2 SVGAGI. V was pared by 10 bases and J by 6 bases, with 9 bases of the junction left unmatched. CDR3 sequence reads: CATEGPGGEQYF. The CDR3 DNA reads TGTGCCACTGAAGGTCCGGGGGGCGAGCAGTACTTC.

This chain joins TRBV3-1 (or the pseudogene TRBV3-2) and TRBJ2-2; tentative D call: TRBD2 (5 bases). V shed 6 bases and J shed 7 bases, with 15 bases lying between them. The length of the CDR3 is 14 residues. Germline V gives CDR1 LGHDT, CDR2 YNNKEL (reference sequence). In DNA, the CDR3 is TGTGCCAGCAGTCCCCGGGTCGAGGGCGGGGAGCTGTTTTTT. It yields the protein CASSPRVEGGELFF.

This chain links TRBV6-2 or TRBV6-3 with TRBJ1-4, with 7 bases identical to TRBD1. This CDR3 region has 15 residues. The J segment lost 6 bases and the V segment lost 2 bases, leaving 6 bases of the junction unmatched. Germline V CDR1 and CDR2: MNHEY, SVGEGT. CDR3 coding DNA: TGTGCCAGCAGTTACGGTGGAACAGGGGATGAAAAACTGTTTTTT. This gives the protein CASSYGGTGDEKLFF.

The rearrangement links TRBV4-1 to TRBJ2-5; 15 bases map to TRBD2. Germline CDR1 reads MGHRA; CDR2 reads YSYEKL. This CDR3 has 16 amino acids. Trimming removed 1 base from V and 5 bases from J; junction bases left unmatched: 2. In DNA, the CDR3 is TGCGCCAGCAGCCAAGCTGGGACTAGCGGGGGGGAGACCCAGTACTTC. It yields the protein CASSQAGTSGGETQYF.

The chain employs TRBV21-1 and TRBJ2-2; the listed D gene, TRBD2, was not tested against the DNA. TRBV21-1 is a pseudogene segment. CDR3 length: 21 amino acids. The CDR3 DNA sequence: TGTGCCAGCAGCCATGAAAACCGAAAACAAATAGGCGGGCATAACACCGGGGAGCTGTTTTTT. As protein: CASSHENRKQIGGHNTGELFF.

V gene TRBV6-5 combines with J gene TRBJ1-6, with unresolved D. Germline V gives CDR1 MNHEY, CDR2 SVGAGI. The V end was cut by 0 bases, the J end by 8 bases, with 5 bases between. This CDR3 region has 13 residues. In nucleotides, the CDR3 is TGTGCCAGCAGTTACTCAGCCTATTCACCCCTCCACTTT. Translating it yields CASSYSAYSPLHF.

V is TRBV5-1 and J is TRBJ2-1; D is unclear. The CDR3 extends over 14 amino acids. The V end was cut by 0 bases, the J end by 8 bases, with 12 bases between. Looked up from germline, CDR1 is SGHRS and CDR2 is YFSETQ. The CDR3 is CASSLDPYTDEQFF. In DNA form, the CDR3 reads TGCGCCAGCAGCTTGGACCCCTACACCGATGAGCAGTTCTTC.

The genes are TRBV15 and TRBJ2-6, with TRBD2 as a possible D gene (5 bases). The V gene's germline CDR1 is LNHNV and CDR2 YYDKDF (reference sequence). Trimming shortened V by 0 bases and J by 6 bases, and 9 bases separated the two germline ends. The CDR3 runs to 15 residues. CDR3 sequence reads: CATSRDPGSANVLTF. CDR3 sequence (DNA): TGTGCCACCAGCAGAGACCCGGGGTCGGCCAACGTCCTGACTTTC.

The CDR3 bases are TGCGCCAGCAGCGGGACAGGGGAAATCCTTGACGAGCAGTACTTC. Its protein product is CASSGTGEILDEQYF. The rearrangement uses TRBV5-1 and TRBJ2-7, with 10 bases matching TRBD1. CDR3 size: 15 residues. The ends lost 4 bases at V and 5 bases at J; junction bases unmatched: 9. Germline loops: CDR1 SGHRS, CDR2 YFSETQ. Filled out from reference TRBV5-1 and TRBJ2-7, the complete variable domain reads KAGVTQTPRYLIKTRGQQVTLSCSPISGHRSVSWYQQTPGQGLQFLFEYFSETQRNKGNFPGRFSGRQFSNSRSEMNVSTLELGDSALYLCASSGTGEILDEQYFGPGTRLTVT.

CDR3 loop: CASSLGGQQETQYF. DNA of the CDR3: TGTGCCAGCAGCTTAGGCGGCCAACAAGAGACCCAGTACTTC. The chain recombines TRBV11-2 with TRBJ2-5; D gene ambiguous. From germline, CDR1 is SGHAT and CDR2 FQNNGV. V gave up 1 base and J gave up 2 bases, with 8 bases separating them. This CDR3 comprises 14 residues.

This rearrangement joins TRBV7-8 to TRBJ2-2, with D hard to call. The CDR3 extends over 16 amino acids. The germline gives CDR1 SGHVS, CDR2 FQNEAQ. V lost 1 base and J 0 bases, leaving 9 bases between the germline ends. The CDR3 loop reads CASSLEVLANTGELFF. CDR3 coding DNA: TGTGCCAGCAGCTTAGAGGTGCTCGCGAACACCGGGGAGCTGTTTTTT.

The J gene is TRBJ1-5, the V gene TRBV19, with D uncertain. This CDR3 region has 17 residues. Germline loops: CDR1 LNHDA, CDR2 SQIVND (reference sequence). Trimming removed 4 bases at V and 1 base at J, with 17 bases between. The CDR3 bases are TGTGCCAGTAGTACCGAAGGTGGAGGGAGCAGCAATCAGCCCCAGCATTTT. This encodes CASSTEGGGSSNQPQHF.